A selection of T cell receptor beta chains follows, all from one sample in a study of blood T cell repertoires in COVID-19. TCRdb keeps only in-frame clones here, not all; method: immunoSEQ multiplex PCR. The table has about 230,000 clones, 80% to 90% seen once. Input material: PBMCs or T cells enriched from blood (not recorded which). Every receptor here comes from a young woman who had been exposed to COVID-19. The CDR3 runs from the conserved cysteine through the conserved F or W. The order of the fields is CDR3 length, clone size, J gene, D gene, V gene, CDR3 DNA, CDR3 protein. A D gene is named only where the DNA matches it firmly. Size tells how often a clone was seen (once, few, many) or the class of an expanded clone, and some rows leave it out.

>17|few|TRBJ1-1|TRBD1|TRBV5-1
TGCGCCAGCAGCTTGGAGCCAGGGGGAACGGGAAACACTGAAGCTTTCTTT
CASSLEPGGTGNTEAFF
>18|few|TRBJ1-5|.|TRBV30
TGTGCCTGGAGTTTCAGGGGCCCATCTGATTATAGCAATCAGCCCCAGCATTTT
CAWSFRGPSDYSNQPQHF
>14|.|TRBJ2-1|.|TRBV24-1
TGTGCCACCAGTGGAATACCGCCCCAGTCTGAGCAGTTCTTC
CATSGIPPQSEQFF
>17|.|TRBJ1-2|TRBD1|TRBV28
TGTGCCAGCAGGGGACAGGAGACTTCTCTTTTACTATATGGCTACACCTTC
CASRGQETSLLLYGYTF
>15|.|TRBJ2-7|TRBD1|TRBV6-5
TGTGCCAGCAACCACCAGCCTACAGGGGTAGAGGAGCAGTACTTC
CASNHQPTGVEEQYF
>15|.|TRBJ1-1|TRBD1|TRBV13
TGTGCCAGCAGCCCCAGGACAGGGGGAATCACTGAAGCTTTCTTT
CASSPRTGGITEAFF
>19|.|TRBJ2-6|.|TRBV19
TGTGCCAGTAGTACAGCCCGCGGGCGTCAAAACTCTGGGGCCAACGTCCTGACTTTC
CASSTARGRQNSGANVLTF
>14|.|TRBJ2-6|.|TRBV19
TGTGCCAGTAGTATAATCAGTGGGGCCAACGTCCTGACTTTC
CASSIISGANVLTF
>18|.|TRBJ2-7|.|TRBV21-1
TGTGCCAGCAGCACCCAACGCCCCCGACAGGGCGGCTCCTACGAGCAGTACTTC
CASSTQRPRQGGSYEQYF
>15|.|TRBJ2-1|TRBD2|TRBV27
TGTGCCAGCACCTCCCCCCGGACTAGCGGAAATGAGCAGTTCTTC
CASTSPRTSGNEQFF
>16|.|TRBJ2-5|TRBD2|TRBV11-2
TGTGCCAGCAGCTTAGATCCCCTAGCGGGATGGGAGACCCAGTACTTC
CASSLDPLAGWETQYF
>14|.|TRBJ2-7|TRBD1|TRBV30
TGTGCCTGGAGTGTACCGGGACAGTCCTACGAGCAGTACTTC
CAWSVPGQSYEQYF
>15|.|TRBJ1-5|.|TRBV9
TGTGCCAGCTCCCCCGGGGTGTGGAGCAATCAGCCCCAGCATTTT
CASSPGVWSNQPQHF
>19|.|TRBJ2-7|TRBD2|TRBV5-4
TGTGCCAGCACCTCGACGACGGGACTAGCGGGGCCTAATTACTACGAGCAGTACTTC
CASTSTTGLAGPNYYEQYF
>13|.|TRBJ1-1|.|TRBV7-9
TGTGCCAGCAGACCTTTGACAGCGACTGAAGCTTTCTTT
CASRPLTATEAFF
>13|.|TRBJ2-2|.|TRBV11-3
TGTGCCAGCAGCTTAGGGGCCTCCGGGGAGCTGTTTTTT
CASSLGASGELFF
>15|.|TRBJ2-5|TRBD1|TRBV9
TGTGCCAGCAGCACTCCAGGGGGCCAAGGAGAGACCCAGTACTTC
CASSTPGGQGETQYF
>16|.|TRBJ2-1|.|TRBV5-1
TGCGCCAGCAGCTCGAGGGACGGGAGCTCCTACAATGAGCAGTTCTTC
CASSSRDGSSYNEQFF
>15|.|TRBJ1-5|TRBD1|TRBV5-1
TGCGCCAGCAGCTTTCAGGGGGCGCGGGGTCAGCCCCAGCATTTT
CASSFQGARGQPQHF
>15|.|TRBJ1-2|.|TRBV28
TGTGCCAGCAGCCGCTCCCCCGCAGCTAGTTATGGCTACACCTTC
CASSRSPAASYGYTF
>18|.|TRBJ1-2|TRBD1|TRBV19
TGTGCCAGTAGTACCGGGACAGCGGTAGATAAAGCTAACTATGGCTACACCTTC
CASSTGTAVDKANYGYTF
>12|.|TRBJ2-1|.|TRBV11-2
TGTGCCAGCAGCCCCCGGGGAATAGCGCCGTTCTTC
CASSPRGIAPFF
>14|once|TRBJ1-4|.|TRBV5-5
TGTGCCAGCAGCCAGCTGGCAGGGATTGAAAAACTGTTTTTT
CASSQLAGIEKLFF
>14|.|TRBJ1-2|.|TRBV28
TGTGCCAGCAGTTTAGTGGGGGCGCATTATGGCTACACCTTC
CASSLVGAHYGYTF
>15|.|TRBJ1-6|.|TRBV6-5
TGTGCCAGCAGGTTAGGACAGCACTATAATTCACCCCTCCACTTT
CASRLGQHYNSPLHF
>13|.|TRBJ2-5|.|TRBV19
TGTGCCAGTAGTAACACAAACCAAGAGACCCAGTACTTC
CASSNTNQETQYF
>15|.|TRBJ2-5|.|TRBV18
TGTGCCAGCTCACCCTCCACTCCCGCCCGGGAGACCCAGTACTTC
CASSPSTPARETQYF
>15|.|TRBJ2-7|TRBD2|TRBV3-1/TRBV3-2
TGTGCCAGCAGCCATCTAGCGGGAGAAGGGTACGAGCAGTACTTC
CASSHLAGEGYEQYF
>15|.|TRBJ2-7|.|TRBV27
TGTGCCAGCAGTCCCGCTAGCAGCGGCGTCTACGAGCAGTACTTC
CASSPASSGVYEQYF
>18|.|TRBJ1-1|TRBD1|TRBV7-9
TGTGCCAGCAGCTTAGTAGGGGGACAGGGCCTGCCGAACACTGAAGCTTTCTTT
CASSLVGGQGLPNTEAFF
>12|.|TRBJ1-1|.|TRBV27
TGTGCCAGCAGTCCCGGGGGCACTGAAGCTTTCTTT
CASSPGGTEAFF
>15|.|TRBJ2-1|TRBD2|TRBV5-6
TGTGCCAGCAGCTTCACTAGCGAGTCTCTTAATGAGCAGTTCTTC
CASSFTSESLNEQFF
>16|.|TRBJ2-1|TRBD1|TRBV9
TGTGCCAGCAGCGATGACCGTGGGACAGTCGACAATGAGCAGTTCTTC
CASSDDRGTVDNEQFF
>14|few|TRBJ1-5|.|TRBV19
TGTGCCAGTAGTATTTACAGGGTGGCCCAGCCCCAGCATTTT
CASSIYRVAQPQHF
>13|.|TRBJ1-5|.|TRBV4-1
TGCGCCAGCAGCCAATATAGCAATCAGCCCCAGCATTTT
CASSQYSNQPQHF
>16|.|TRBJ1-2|.|TRBV28
TGTGCCAGCAGTTCCTTTCTACAGGACAGAGTTCATGGCTACACCTTC
CASSSFLQDRVHGYTF
>13|.|TRBJ2-1|TRBD1|TRBV24-1
TGTGCCACCAGGGAAACAGGGGGACATGAGCAGTTCTTC
CATRETGGHEQFF
>13|.|TRBJ2-5|.|TRBV19
TGTGCCAGTAGGGGGCAGGGTGAGGAGACCCAGTACTTC
CASRGQGEETQYF
>17|.|TRBJ1-2|TRBD1|TRBV4-1
TGCGCCAGCAGCCAATTGATGGTGACAGGGGGTTTGCATGGCTACACCTTC
CASSQLMVTGGLHGYTF
>14|.|TRBJ1-6|.|TRBV19
TGTGCCAGTAGTATATCAAGCCCGAATTCACCCCTCCACTTT
CASSISSPNSPLHF
>12|few|TRBJ1-1|.|TRBV29-1
TGCAGCGTTGAACCGGGGGGCGCTGAAGCTTTCTTT
CSVEPGGAEAFF
>14|.|TRBJ2-7|TRBD2|TRBV9
TGTGCCAGCAGCCCCAGCGGGAGTTACTACGAGCAGTACTTC
CASSPSGSYYEQYF
>12|.|TRBJ1-2|.|TRBV14
TGTGCCAGCAGCCGCGACACTTGGGGCCACTTCTTC
CASSRDTWGHFF
>16|few|TRBJ2-2|TRBD2|TRBV13
TGTGCCAGCAGCCCGGGACTAGCGGATAACACCGGGGAGCTGTTTTTT
CASSPGLADNTGELFF
>13|.|TRBJ1-2|.|TRBV2
TGTGCCAGCAGTGCAGCGGGGGCCTATGGCTACACCTTC
CASSAAGAYGYTF
>16|.|TRBJ2-2|TRBD1|TRBV4-1
TGCGCCAGCAGCCAACCCCAGGGACAGGACACCGGGGAGCTGTTTTTT
CASSQPQGQDTGELFF
>18|.|TRBJ2-1|.|TRBV7-6
TGTGCCAGCAGCTTAACGGGTCCCGGGAGCAGCTCCTACAATGAGCAGTTCTTC
CASSLTGPGSSSYNEQFF
>15|.|TRBJ1-5|TRBD1|TRBV28
TGTGCCAGCGGGACAGGGGGCAGGAGCAATCAGCCCCAGCATTTT
CASGTGGRSNQPQHF